This T cell receptor beta chain originates from a study of OX40 agonist ivuxolimab in advanced cancers. General study findings and limits: Clonal expansion among partial responders at 0.1-3.0 mg/kg ranked near the lowest. Fewer expanded clones were found on average in CD4+ than in CD8+ T cells. Dosing at 0.1 to 3.0 mg/kg was accompanied by clonal expansion of CD4+ and CD8+ blood T cells by week 6.

The CDR3 extends over 13 amino acids. The ends lost 5 bases at V and 5 bases at J; junction bases unmatched: 3. Germline-derived CDR1 and CDR2 are ENHRY and SYGVKD. The protocol was immunoSEQ multiplex PCR, while the TCRdb copy is restricted to in-frame clones and leaves out a portion. The table has 55,000 to 65,000 clones, about 88% seen once. In its sample, this clone was seen a few times. Its antigen is as yet unknown. The clonotype comes from an adult with an advanced solid tumor such as melanoma, head and neck, liver or kidney cancer. Sequenced material: CD4+ or CD8+ T cells sorted from blood, taken in a trial of the OX40 agonist ivuxolimab. The chain carries TRBV10-3 and TRBJ2-1; 7 bases are shared with TRBD2. The CDR3 DNA follows: TGTGCCATCAGTCTAGCGGAAAACAATGAGCAGTTCTTC. Its translation is CAISLAENNEQFF.